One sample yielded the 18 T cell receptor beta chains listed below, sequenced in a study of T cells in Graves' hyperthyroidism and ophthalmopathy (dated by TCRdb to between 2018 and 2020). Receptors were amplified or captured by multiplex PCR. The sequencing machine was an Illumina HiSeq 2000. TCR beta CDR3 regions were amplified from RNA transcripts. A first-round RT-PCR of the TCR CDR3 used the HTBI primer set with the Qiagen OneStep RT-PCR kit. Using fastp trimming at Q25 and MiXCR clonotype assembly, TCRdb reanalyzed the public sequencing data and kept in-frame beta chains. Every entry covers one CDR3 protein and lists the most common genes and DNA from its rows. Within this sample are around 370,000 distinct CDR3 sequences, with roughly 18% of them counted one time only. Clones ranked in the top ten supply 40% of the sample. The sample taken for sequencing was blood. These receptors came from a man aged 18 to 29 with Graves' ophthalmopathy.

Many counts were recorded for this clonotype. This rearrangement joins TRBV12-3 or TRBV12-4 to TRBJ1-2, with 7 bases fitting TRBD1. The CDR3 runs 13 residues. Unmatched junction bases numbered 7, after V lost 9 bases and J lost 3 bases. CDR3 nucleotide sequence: TGTGCCAGTAAGGGGGCTGGGGACTATGGCTACACCTTC. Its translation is CASKGAGDYGYTF.

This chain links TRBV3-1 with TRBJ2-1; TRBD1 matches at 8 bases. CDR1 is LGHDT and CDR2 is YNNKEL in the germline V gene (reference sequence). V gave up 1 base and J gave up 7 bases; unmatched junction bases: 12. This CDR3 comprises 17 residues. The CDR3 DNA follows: TGTGCCAGCAGCCAAGGGTCTGACAGGGGTGAGTTGAATGAGCAGTTCTTC. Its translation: CASSQGSDRGELNEQFF.

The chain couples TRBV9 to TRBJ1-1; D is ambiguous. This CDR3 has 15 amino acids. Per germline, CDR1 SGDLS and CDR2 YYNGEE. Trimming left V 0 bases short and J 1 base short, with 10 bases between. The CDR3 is CASSVEGRGNTEAFF. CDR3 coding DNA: TGTGCCAGCAGCGTAGAGGGTCGAGGGAACACTGAAGCTTTCTTT. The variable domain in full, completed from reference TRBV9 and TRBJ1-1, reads DSGVTQTPKHLITATGQRVTLRCSPRSGDLSVYWYQQSLDQGLQFLIQYYNGEERAKGNILERFSAQQFPDLHSELNLSSLELGDSALYFCASSVEGRGNTEAFFGQGTRLTVV.

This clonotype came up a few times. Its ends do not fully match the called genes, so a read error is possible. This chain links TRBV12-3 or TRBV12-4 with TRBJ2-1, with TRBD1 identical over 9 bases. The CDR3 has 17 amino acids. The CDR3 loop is CASRLGPGTGIHNEQFF. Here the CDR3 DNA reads TGTGCCAGCAGATTAGGCCCAGGGACAGGGATACACAATGAGCAGTTCTTC.

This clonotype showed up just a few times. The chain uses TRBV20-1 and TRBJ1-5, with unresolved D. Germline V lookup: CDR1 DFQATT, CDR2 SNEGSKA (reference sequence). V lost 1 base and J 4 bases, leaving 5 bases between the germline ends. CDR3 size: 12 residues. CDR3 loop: CSARGTNQPQHF. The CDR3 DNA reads TGCAGTGCTAGAGGCACTAATCAGCCCCAGCATTTT.

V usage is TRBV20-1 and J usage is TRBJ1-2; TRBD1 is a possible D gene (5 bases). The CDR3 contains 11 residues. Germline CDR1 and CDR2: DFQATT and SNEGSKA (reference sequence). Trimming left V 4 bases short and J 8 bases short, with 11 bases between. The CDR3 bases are TGCAGTGCTACAGGGAATGAGGGCTACACCTTC. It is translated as CSATGNEGYTF.

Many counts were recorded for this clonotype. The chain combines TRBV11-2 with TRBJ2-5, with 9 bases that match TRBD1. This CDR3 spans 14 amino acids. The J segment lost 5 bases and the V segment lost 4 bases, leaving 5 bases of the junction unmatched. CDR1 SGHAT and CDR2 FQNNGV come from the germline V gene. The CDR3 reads CASSSTGGWETQYF. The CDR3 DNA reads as TGTGCCAGCAGCTCGACAGGGGGTTGGGAGACCCAGTACTTC. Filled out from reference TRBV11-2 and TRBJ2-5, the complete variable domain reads EAGVAQSPRYKIIEKRQSVAFWCNPISGHATLYWYQQILGQGPKLLIQFQNNGVVDDSQLPKDRFSAERLKGVDSTLKIQPAKLEDSAVYLCASSSTGGWETQYFGPGTRLLVL.

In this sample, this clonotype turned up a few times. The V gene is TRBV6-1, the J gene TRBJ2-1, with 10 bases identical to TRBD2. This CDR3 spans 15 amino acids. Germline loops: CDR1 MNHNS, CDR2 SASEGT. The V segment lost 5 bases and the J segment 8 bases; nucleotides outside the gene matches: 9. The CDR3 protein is CASSPVAGGGDEQFF. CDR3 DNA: TGTGCCAGCAGTCCCGTAGCGGGGGGCGGCGATGAGCAGTTCTTC.

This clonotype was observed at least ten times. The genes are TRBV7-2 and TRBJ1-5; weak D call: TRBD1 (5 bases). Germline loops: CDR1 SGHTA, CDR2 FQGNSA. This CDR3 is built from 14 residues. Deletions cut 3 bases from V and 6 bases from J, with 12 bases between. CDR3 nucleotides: TGTGCCAGCAGCTTTTTGCAGGGCGGTCAGCCCCAGCATTTT. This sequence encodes CASSFLQGGQPQHF.

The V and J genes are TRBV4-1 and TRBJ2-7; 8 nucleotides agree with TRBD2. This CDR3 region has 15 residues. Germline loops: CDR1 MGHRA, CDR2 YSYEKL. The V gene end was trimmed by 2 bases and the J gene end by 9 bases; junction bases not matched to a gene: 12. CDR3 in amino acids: CASSQTSGGPSGQYF. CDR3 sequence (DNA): TGCGCCAGCAGCCAAACCAGCGGGGGCCCCTCCGGGCAGTACTTC.

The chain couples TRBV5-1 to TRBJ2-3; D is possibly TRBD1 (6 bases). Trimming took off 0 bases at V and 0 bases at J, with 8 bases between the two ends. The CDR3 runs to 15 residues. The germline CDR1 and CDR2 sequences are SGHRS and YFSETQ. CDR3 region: CASSLEGDSTDTQYF. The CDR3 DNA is TGCGCCAGCAGCTTGGAGGGGGATAGCACAGATACGCAGTATTTT.

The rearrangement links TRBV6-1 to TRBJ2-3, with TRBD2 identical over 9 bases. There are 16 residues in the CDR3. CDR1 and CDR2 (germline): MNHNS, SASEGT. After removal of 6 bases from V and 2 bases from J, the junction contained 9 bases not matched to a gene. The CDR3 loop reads CASSRKIAGDTDTQYF. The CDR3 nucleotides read TGTGCCAGCAGCAGGAAAATAGCGGGGGACACAGATACGCAGTATTTT.

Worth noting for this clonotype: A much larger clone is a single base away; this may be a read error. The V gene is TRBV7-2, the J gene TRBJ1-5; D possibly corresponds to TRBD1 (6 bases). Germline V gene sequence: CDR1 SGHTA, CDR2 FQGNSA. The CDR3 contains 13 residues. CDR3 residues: CVSSLRGNQPQHF. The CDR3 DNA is TGTGTCAGCAGCCTCAGGGGTAATCAGCCCCAGCATTTT.

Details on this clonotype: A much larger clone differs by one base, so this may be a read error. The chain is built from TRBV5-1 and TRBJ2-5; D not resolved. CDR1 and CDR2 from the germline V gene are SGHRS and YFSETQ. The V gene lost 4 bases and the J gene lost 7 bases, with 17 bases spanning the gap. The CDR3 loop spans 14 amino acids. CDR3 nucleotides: TGCGCCAGCAGCCCGGCCAGTTTGGAAGGGACCCAGTACTTC. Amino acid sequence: CASSPASLEGTQYF.

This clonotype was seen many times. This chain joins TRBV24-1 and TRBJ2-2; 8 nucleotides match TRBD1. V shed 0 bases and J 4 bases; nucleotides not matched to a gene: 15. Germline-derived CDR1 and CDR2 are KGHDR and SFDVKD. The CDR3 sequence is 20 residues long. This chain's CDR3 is CATSDLSAGQGIAGTGELFF. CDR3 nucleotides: TGTGCCACCAGTGATTTGAGTGCTGGACAGGGTATTGCGGGCACCGGGGAGCTGTTTTTT.

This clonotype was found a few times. The CDR3 sequence is CATSDPEIGNIQYF. As DNA, the CDR3 is TGTGCCACCAGTGATCCTGAAATTGGAAACATTCAGTACTTC. V gene TRBV24-1 combines with J gene TRBJ2-4; D is uncertain. V was shortened by 3 bases and J by 6 bases, with 11 bases between the two germline ends. Germline V lookup: CDR1 KGHDR, CDR2 SFDVKD. The CDR3 is made up of 14 amino acids.

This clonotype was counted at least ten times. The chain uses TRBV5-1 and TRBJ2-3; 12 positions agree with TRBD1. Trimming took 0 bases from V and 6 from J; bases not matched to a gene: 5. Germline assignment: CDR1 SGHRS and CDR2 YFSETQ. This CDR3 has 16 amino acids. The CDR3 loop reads CASSLGGTGGLDTQYF. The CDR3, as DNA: TGCGCCAGCAGCTTGGGAGGGACAGGGGGCCTGGATACGCAGTATTTT.

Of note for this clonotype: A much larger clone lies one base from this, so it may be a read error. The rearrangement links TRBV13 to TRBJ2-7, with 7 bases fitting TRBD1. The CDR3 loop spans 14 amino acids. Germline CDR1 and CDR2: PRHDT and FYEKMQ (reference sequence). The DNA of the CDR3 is TGTGCCAGCATCTTAGGGGGCAGCCTCGACGAGCAGTACTTC. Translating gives CASILGGSLDEQYF.